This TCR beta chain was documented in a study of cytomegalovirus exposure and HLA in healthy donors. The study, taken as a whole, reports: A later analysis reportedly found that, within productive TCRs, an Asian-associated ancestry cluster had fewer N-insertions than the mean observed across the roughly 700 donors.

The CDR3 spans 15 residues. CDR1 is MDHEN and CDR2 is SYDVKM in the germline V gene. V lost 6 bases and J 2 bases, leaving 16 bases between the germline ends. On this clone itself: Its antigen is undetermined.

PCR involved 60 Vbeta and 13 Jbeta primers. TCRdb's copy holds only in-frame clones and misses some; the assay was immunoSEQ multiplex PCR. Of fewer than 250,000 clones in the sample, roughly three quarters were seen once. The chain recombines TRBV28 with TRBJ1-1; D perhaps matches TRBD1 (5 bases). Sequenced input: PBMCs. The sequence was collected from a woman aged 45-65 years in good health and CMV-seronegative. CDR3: CASRPLQTANTEAFF. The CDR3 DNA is TGTGCCAGCAGGCCCCTCCAGACAGCCAACACTGAAGCTTTCTTT.